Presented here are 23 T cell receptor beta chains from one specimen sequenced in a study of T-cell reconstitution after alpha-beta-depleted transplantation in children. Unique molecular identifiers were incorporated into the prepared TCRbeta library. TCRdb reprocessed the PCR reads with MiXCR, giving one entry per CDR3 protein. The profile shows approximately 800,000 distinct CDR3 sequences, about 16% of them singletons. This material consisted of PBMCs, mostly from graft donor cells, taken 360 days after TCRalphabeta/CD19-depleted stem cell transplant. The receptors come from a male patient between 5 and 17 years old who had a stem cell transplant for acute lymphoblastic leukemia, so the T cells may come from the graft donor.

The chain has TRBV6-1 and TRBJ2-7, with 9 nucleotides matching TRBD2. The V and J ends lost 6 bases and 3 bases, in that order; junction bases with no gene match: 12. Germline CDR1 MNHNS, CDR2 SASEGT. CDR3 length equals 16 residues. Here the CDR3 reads CASRRTSETFLYEQYF. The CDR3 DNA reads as TGTGCCAGCAGGAGGACTAGCGAAACCTTCCTCTACGAGCAGTACTTC.

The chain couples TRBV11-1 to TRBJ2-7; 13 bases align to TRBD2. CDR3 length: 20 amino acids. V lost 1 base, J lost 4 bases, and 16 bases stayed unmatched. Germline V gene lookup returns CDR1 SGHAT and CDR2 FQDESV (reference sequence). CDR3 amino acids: CASSLGWGLAGPLAAYEQYF. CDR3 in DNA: TGTGCCAGCAGCTTAGGCTGGGGACTAGCGGGGCCCCTGGCGGCTTACGAGCAGTACTTC.

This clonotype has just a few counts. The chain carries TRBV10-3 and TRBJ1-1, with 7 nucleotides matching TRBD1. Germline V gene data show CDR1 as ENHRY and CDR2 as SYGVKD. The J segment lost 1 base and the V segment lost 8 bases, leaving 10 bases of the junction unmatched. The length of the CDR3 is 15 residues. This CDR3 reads CAIGHGQDWNTEAFF. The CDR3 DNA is TGTGCCATCGGGCACGGACAGGACTGGAACACTGAAGCTTTCTTT.

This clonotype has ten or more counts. This CDR3 is CSNREGNIDEQFF. DNA of the CDR3: TGCAGTAATCGGGAGGGCAATATCGATGAGCAGTTCTTC. This chain joins TRBV29-1 and TRBJ2-1; TRBD2 agrees at 8 bases. The CDR3 contains 13 residues. CDR1 and CDR2 from the germline V gene are SQVTM and ANQGSEA.

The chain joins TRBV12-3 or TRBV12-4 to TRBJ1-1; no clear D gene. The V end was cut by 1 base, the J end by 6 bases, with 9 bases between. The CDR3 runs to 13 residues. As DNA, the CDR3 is TGTGCCAGCAGTTTAGTGCCCGGGGCTGAAGCTTTCTTT. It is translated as CASSLVPGAEAFF.

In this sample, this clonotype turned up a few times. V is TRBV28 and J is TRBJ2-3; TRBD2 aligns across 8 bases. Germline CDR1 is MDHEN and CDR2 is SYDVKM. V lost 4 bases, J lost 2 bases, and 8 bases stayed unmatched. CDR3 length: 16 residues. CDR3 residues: CASSSRLAINTDTQYF. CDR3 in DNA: TGTGCCAGCAGTTCTCGACTAGCGATAAACACAGATACGCAGTATTTT.

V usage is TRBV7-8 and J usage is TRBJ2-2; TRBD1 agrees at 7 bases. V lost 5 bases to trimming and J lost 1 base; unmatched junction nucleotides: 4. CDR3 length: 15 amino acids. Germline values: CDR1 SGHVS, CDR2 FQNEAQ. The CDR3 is CASSTWTGNTGELFF. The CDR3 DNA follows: TGTGCCAGCAGCACCTGGACAGGGAACACCGGGGAGCTGTTTTTT. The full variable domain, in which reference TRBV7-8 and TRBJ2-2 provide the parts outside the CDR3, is GAGVSQSPRYKVAKRGQDVALRCDPISGHVSLFWYQQALGQGPEFLTYFQNEAQLDKSGLPSDRFFAERPEGSVSTLKIQRTQQEDSAVYLCASSTWTGNTGELFFGEGSRLTVL.

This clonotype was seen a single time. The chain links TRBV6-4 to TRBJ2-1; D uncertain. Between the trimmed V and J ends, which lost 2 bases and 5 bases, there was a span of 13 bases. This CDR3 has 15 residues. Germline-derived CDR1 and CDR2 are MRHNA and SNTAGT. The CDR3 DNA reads TGTGCCAGCAGTGACACGGCCGCCCGGGACAATGAGCAGTTCTTC. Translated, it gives CASSDTAARDNEQFF.

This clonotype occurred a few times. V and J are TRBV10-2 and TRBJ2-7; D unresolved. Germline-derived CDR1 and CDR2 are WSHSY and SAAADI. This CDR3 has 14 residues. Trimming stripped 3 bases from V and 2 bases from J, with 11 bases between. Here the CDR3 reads CASSELNRPYEQYF. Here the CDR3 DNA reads TGCGCCAGCAGTGAATTAAACAGACCCTACGAGCAGTACTTC.

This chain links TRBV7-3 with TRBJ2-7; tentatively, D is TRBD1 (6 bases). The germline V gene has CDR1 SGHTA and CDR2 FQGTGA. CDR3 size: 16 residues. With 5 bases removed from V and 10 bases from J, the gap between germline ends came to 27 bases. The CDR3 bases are TGTGCCAGCAGCCTTGACCCCCCTAGGGGGTACCCGAAACAGTACTTC. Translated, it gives CASSLDPPRGYPKQYF.

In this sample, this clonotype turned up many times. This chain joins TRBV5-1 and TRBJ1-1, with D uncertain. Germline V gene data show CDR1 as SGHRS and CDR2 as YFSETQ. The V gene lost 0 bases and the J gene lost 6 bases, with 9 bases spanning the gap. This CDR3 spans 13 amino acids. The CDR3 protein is CASSLAGRSEAFF. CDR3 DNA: TGCGCCAGCAGCTTGGCCGGACGGTCTGAAGCTTTCTTT.

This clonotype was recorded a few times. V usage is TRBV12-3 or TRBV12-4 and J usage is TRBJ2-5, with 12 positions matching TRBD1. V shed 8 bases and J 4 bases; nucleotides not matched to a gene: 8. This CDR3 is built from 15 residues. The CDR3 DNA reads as TGTGCCAGCGGTGACCGGGACAGGGGGCGAGAGACCCAGTACTTC. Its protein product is CASGDRDRGRETQYF.

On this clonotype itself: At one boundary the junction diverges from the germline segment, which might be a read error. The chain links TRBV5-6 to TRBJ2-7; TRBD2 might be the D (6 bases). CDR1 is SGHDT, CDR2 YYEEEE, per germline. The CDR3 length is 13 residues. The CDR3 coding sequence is TGTGCCGGCAGCTTTGGAACGGGGGACGAGCAGTACTTC. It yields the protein CAGSFGTGDEQYF.

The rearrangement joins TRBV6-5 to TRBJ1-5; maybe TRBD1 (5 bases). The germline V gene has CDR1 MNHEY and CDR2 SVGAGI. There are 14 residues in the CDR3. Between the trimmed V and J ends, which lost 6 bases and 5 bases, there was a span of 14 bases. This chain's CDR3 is CASSYDSFYQPQHF. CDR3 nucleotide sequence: TGTGCCAGCAGCTACGACAGTTTCTATCAGCCCCAGCATTTT.

The CDR3 is CASSLGSHEQFF. CDR3 in DNA: TGTGCCAGCAGCTTGGGCTCGCATGAGCAGTTCTTC. The chain uses TRBV7-9 and TRBJ2-1, with D uncertain. CDR3 length equals 12 residues. V lost 3 bases, J lost 8 bases, and 8 bases lay in between. The germline V gene encodes CDR1 SEHNR and CDR2 FQNEAQ (reference sequence).

The CDR3 region has the DNA TGTGCCAGCAGCCAAGAGACCCACAATGAGCAGTTCTTC. It is translated as CASSQETHNEQFF. V is TRBV4-2 and J is TRBJ2-1; D gene unclear. The CDR3 runs 13 residues. In germline, CDR1 is LGHNA, CDR2 YNFKEQ. V dropped 0 bases and J dropped 5 bases, with 5 bases sitting between them.

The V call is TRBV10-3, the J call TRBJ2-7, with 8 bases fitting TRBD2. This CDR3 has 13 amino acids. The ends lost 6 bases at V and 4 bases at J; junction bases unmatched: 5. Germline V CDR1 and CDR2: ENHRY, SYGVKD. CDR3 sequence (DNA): TGTGCCATCAGATCGGGACTAGATTACGAGCAGTACTTC. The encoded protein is CAIRSGLDYEQYF.

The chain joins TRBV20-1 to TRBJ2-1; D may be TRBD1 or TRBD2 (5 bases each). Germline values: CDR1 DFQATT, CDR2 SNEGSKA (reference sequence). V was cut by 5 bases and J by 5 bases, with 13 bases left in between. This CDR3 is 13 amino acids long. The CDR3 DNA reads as TGCAGTGCTTCCCGGGACCTTGACAATGAGCAGTTCTTC. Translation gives CSASRDLDNEQFF.

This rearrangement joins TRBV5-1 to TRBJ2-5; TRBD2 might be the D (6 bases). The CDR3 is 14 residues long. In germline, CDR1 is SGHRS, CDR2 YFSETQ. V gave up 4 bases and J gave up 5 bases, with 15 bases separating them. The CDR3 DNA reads TGCGCCAGCAGCCGACGGGGGTTTGAGGAGACCCAGTACTTC. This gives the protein CASSRRGFEETQYF.

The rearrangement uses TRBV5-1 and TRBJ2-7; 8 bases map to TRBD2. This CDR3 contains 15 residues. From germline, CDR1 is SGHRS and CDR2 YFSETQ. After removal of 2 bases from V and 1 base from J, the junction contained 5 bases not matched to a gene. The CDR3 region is CASSFEAGASYEQYF. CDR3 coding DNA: TGCGCCAGCAGCTTCGAAGCGGGAGCTTCCTACGAGCAGTACTTC.

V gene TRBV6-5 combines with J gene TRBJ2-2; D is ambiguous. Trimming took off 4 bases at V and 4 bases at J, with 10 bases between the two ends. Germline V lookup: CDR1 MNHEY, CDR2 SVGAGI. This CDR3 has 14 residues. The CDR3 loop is CASSSAGPTGELFF. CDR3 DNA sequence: TGTGCCAGCAGTTCTGCCGGACCCACCGGGGAGCTGTTTTTT.

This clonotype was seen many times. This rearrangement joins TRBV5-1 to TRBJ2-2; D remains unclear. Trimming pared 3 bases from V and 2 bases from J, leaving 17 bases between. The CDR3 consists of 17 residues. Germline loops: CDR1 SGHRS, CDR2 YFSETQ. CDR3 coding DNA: TGCGCCAGCAGCTGGGGTCACAGCTCCTTTAACACCGGGGAGCTGTTTTTT. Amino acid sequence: CASSWGHSSFNTGELFF.

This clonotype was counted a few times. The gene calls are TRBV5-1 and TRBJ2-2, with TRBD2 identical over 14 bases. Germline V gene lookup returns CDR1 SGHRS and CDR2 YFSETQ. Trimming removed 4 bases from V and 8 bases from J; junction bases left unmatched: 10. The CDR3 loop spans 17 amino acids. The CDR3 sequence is CASSLRLAGGPTGELFF. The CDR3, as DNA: TGCGCCAGCAGCCTACGACTAGCGGGAGGGCCGACGGGGGAGCTGTTTTTT. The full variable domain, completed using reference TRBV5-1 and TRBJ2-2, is KAGVTQTPRYLIKTRGQQVTLSCSPISGHRSVSWYQQTPGQGLQFLFEYFSETQRNKGNFPGRFSGRQFSNSRSEMNVSTLELGDSALYLCASSLRLAGGPTGELFFGEGSRLTVL.